A selection of T cell receptor beta chains follows, all from one sample in a study of metastatic and nonmetastatic thyroid tumors. TCRdb re-clonotyped the PCR reads through MiXCR. The sample gives roughly 12,000 clones, around 31% of which show up once; 10% to 15% is in the top ten. The sequenced sample was tumor tissue. The receptors stem from a female donor with papillary thyroid cancer or a benign thyroid nodule (not recorded which). Some clones in this sample may be carry-over from other donors' samples. Each CDR3 is given with its conserved first and last residue. A D gene is named only where the DNA matches it firmly. The listing skips clone size in some rows; elsewhere it reads once, few, many or a size class.

j_call	v_call	clone_size	d_call	cdr3_nt	cdr3_aa
TRBJ2-1	TRBV27	medium-sized	TRBD2	TGTGCCAGCAGTTTACGCGGGGGGTTCTACAATGAGCAGTTCTTC	CASSLRGGFYNEQFF
TRBJ2-3	TRBV19	many	TRBD2	TGTGCCAGTCGGGCGGGAGGCTTCACAGATACGCAGTATTTT	CASRAGGFTDTQYF
TRBJ2-2	TRBV28	few	-	TGTGTCAGCAATAACTTTACCGGGGAGCTGTTTTTT	CVSNNFTGELFF
TRBJ2-7	TRBV5-1	-	TRBD1	TGCGCCAGCAGCTTGGGCGGGACAGGAGCCTACGAGCAGTACTTC	CASSLGGTGAYEQYF
TRBJ2-1	TRBV15	-	TRBD2	TGTGCCACCAGCAGAGGTCGGGAGGGTTCCTACAATGAGCAGTTCTTC	CATSRGREGSYNEQFF
TRBJ2-2	TRBV19	-	-	TGTGCCAGTAGTATAAAAGGGGCGCTGAACACCGGGTATCTGTTTTTT	CASSIKGALNTGYLFF
TRBJ2-7	TRBV11-1	-	TRBD2	TGTGCCAGCAGCACCGGTACTAGCGGGAGTTCCTACGAGCAGTACTTC	CASSTGTSGSSYEQYF
TRBJ1-1	TRBV12-3/TRBV12-4	-	-	TGTGCCAGCAGTTTAGTTCACATACCAGACGGGGTAGCTTTCTTT	CASSLVHIPDGVAFF
TRBJ2-2	TRBV7-3	once	TRBD2	TGTGCCAGCAGCTTACTAGCGGGAGCCGGGGAGCTGTTTTTT	CASSLLAGAGELFF
TRBJ2-3	TRBV20-1	-	TRBD2	TGCAGTGCTCAAACTAGCGGGGAATTGGATACGCAGTATTTT	CSAQTSGELDTQYF
TRBJ2-7	TRBV18	-	-	TGTGCCAGCTCTCCAGGGATCTCCTACGAGCAGTACTTC	CASSPGISYEQYF
TRBJ1-1	TRBV28	-	-	TGTGCCAGCAGCAAGAGGCTGAACACTGAAGCTTTCTTT	CASSKRLNTEAFF
TRBJ2-7	TRBV27	few	-	TGTGCCAGCAGTTCGTACGTTAACTACGAGCAGTACTTC	CASSSYVNYEQYF
TRBJ2-3	TRBV30	-	-	TGTGCCTGGAGTTTGCAAAGAACAGATACGCAGTATTTT	CAWSLQRTDTQYF